The subject of this entry is one T cell receptor beta chain. The target antigen is unknown. This sample was taken from a study of OX40 agonist ivuxolimab in advanced cancers. The overall study: Ivuxolimab, an agonistic anti-OX40 (CD134) antibody, was given to patients. Enrollees could have had prior anti-PD-1, anti-PD-L1 or anti-CTLA-4 therapy, which 35% to 40% had received.

Libraries were prepared by immunoSEQ multiplex PCR; TCRdb keeps only in-frame clonotypes and omits some of them. In the table there are tens of thousands of clones, about 85% of which are singletons. Study conclusions and caveats: CD4+ T cells averaged fewer expanded clones than CD8+ T cells. Partial responders at 0.1-3.0 mg/kg had among the lowest clonal expansion.

Germline V gives CDR1 SNHLY, CDR2 FYNNEI. The V end was cut by 4 bases, the J end by 1 base, with 10 bases between. The CDR3 sequence is 14 residues long. This sequence was found in an adult with an advanced solid tumor such as melanoma, head and neck, liver or kidney cancer. The sample was CD4+ or CD8+ T cells sorted from blood, taken in a trial of the OX40 agonist ivuxolimab. The rearrangement uses TRBV2 and TRBJ2-5; TRBD1 might be the D (6 bases). CDR3 loop: CASSAQGPQETQYF. In DNA, the CDR3 is TGTGCCAGCAGTGCACAGGGTCCCCAAGAGACCCAGTACTTC.